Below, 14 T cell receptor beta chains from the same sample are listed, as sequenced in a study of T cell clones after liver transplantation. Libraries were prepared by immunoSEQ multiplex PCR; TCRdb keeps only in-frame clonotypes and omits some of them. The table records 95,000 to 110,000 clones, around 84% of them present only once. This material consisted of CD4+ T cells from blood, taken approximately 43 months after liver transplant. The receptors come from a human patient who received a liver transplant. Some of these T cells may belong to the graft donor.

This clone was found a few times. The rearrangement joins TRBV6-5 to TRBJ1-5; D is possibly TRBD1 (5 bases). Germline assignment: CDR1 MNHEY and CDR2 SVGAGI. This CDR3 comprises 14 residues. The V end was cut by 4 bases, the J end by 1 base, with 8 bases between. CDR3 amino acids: CASSLRTSNQPQHF. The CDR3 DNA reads TGTGCCAGCAGTTTACGGACAAGCAATCAGCCCCAGCATTTT.

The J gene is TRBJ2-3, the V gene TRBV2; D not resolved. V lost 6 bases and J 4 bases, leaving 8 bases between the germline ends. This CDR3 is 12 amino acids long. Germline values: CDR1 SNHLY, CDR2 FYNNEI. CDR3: CASRRVADTQYF. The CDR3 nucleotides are TGTGCCAGCAGAAGGGTGGCAGATACGCAGTATTTT.

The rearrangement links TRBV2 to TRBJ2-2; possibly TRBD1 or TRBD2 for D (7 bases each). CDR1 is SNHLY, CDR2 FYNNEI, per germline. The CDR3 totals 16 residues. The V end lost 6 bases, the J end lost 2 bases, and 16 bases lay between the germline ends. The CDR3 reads CASSKQGTINTGELFF. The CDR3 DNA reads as TGTGCCAGCAGCAAACAGGGGACTATCAACACCGGGGAGCTGTTTTTT.

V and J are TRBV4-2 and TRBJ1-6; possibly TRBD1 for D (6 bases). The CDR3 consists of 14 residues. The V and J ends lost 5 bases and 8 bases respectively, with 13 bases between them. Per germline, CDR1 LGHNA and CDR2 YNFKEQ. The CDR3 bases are TGTGCCAGCAGCTTGGAAGGGGGGGATTCACCCCTCCACTTT. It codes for CASSLEGGDSPLHF.

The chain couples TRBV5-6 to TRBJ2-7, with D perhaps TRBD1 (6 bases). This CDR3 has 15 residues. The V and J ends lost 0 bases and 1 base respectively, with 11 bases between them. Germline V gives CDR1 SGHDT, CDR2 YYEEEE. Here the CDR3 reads CASSLAQGPSYEQYF. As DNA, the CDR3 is TGTGCCAGCAGCTTGGCGCAGGGGCCTTCCTACGAGCAGTACTTC.

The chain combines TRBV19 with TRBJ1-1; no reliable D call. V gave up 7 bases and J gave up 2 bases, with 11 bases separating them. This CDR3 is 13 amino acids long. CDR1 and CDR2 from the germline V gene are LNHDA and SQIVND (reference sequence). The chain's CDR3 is CASMKEANTEAFF. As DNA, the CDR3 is TGTGCCAGTATGAAGGAGGCAAACACTGAAGCTTTCTTT.

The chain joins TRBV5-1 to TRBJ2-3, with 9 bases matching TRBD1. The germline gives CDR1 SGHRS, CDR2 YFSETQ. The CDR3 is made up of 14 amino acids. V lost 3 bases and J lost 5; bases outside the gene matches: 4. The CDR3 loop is CASSYRDRVDTQYF. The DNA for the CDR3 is TGCGCCAGCAGCTACCGGGACAGGGTAGATACGCAGTATTTT.

CDR3 sequence reads: CASSLASGTDTQYF. In DNA form, the CDR3 reads TGCGCCAGCAGCTTGGCCTCGGGGACAGATACGCAGTATTTT. The chain combines TRBV5-1 with TRBJ2-3; D might be TRBD2 (5 bases). CDR1 SGHRS and CDR2 YFSETQ come from the germline V gene. V lost 0 bases to trimming and J lost 3 bases, with 8 bases between them. The length of the CDR3 is 14 residues. The full variable domain, in which reference TRBV5-1 and TRBJ2-3 provide the parts outside the CDR3, is KAGVTQTPRYLIKTRGQQVTLSCSPISGHRSVSWYQQTPGQGLQFLFEYFSETQRNKGNFPGRFSGRQFSNSRSEMNVSTLELGDSALYLCASSLASGTDTQYFGPGTRLTVL.

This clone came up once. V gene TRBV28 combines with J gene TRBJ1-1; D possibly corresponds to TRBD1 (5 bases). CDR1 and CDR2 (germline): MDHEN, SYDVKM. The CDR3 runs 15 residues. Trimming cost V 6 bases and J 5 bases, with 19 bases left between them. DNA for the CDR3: TGTGCCAGCAGCCTCCGGGGGTCCTTGGGTACTGAAGCTTTCTTT. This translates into CASSLRGSLGTEAFF.

CDR3: CAWSGSGNDQPQHF. In DNA, the CDR3 is TGTGCCTGGAGTGGGTCAGGGAACGATCAGCCCCAGCATTTT. The chain recombines TRBV30 with TRBJ1-5; D possibly corresponds to TRBD1 (5 bases). Germline CDR1 and CDR2: GTSNPN and SVGIG (reference sequence). The CDR3 extends over 14 amino acids. Trimming stripped 1 base from V and 5 bases from J, with 12 bases between.

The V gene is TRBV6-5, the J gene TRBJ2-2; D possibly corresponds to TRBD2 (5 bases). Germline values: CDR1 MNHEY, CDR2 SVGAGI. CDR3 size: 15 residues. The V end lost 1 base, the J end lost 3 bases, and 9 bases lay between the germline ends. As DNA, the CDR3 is TGTGCCAGCAGTTACTGGGGTAGCGACACCGGGGAGCTGTTTTTT. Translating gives CASSYWGSDTGELFF.

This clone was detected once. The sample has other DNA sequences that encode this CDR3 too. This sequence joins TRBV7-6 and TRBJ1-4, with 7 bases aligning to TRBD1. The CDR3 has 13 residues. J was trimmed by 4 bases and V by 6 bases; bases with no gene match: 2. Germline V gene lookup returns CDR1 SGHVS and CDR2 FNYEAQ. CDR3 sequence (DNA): TGTGCCAGCAGTGGGACAGTTAATGAAAAACTGTTTTTT. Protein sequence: CASSGTVNEKLFF.

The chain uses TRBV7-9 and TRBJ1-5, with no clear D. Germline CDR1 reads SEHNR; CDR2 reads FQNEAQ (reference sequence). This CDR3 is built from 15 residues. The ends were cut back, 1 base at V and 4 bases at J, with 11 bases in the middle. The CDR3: CASSLDPAPNQPQHF. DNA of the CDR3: TGTGCCAGCAGCTTAGATCCAGCTCCGAATCAGCCCCAGCATTTT. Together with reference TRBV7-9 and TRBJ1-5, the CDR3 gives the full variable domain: DTGVSQNPRHKITKRGQNVTFRCDPISEHNRLYWYRQTLGQGPEFLTYFQNEAQLEKSRLLSDRFSAERPKGSFSTLEIQRTEQGDSAMYLCASSLDPAPNQPQHFGDGTRLSIL.

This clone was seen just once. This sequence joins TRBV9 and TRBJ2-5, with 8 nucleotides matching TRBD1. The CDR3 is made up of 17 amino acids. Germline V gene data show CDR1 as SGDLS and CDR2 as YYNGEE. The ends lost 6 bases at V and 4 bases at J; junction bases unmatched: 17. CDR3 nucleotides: TGTGCCAGCACCTCCGTAGTCCTTAACAGGGGGTCAGAGACCCAGTACTTC. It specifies CASTSVVLNRGSETQYF.